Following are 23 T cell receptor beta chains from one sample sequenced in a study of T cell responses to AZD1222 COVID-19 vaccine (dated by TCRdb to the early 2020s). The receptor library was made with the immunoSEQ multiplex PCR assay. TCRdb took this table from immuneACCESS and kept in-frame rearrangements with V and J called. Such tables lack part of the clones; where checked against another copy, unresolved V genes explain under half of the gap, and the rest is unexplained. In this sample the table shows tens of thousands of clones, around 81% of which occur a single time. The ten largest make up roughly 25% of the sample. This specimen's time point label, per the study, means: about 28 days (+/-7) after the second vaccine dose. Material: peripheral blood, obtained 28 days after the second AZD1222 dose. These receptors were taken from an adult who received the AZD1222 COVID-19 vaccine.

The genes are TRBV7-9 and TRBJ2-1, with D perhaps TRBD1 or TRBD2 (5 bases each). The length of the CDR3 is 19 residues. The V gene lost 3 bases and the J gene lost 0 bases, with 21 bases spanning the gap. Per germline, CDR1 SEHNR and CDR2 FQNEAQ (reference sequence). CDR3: CASSFPRGAGGFSYNEQFF. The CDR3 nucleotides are TGTGCCAGCAGCTTTCCACGGGGCGCGGGCGGGTTCTCCTACAATGAGCAGTTCTTC. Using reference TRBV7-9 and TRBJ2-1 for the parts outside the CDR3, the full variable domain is DTGVSQNPRHKITKRGQNVTFRCDPISEHNRLYWYRQTLGQGPEFLTYFQNEAQLEKSRLLSDRFSAERPKGSFSTLEIQRTEQGDSAMYLCASSFPRGAGGFSYNEQFFGPGTRLTVL.

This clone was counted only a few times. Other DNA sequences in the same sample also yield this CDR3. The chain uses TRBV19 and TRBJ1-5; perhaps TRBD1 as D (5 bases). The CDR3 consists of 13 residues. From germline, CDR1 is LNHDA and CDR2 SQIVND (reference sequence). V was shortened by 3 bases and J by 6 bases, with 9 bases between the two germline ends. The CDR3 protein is CASSMGGVQPQHF. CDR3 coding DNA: TGTGCCAGTAGTATGGGGGGTGTTCAGCCCCAGCATTTT.

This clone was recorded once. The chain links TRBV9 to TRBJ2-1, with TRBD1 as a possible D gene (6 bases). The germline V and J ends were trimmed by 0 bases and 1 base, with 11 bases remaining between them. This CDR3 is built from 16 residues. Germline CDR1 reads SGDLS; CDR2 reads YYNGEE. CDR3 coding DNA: TGTGCCAGCAGCGTAGGGCTCGGGACATCCTACAATGAGCAGTTCTTC. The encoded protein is CASSVGLGTSYNEQFF.

CDR3 bases: TGTGCCAGCAGCCAAGAGGGGACTCCTATTCACGAGCAGTACTTC. It is translated as CASSQEGTPIHEQYF. The chain uses TRBV4-2 and TRBJ2-7; the D gene is possibly TRBD2 (6 bases). Between the trimmed V and J ends, which lost 0 bases and 5 bases, there was a span of 14 bases. The CDR3 spans 15 residues. The V gene's germline CDR1 is LGHNA and CDR2 YNFKEQ.

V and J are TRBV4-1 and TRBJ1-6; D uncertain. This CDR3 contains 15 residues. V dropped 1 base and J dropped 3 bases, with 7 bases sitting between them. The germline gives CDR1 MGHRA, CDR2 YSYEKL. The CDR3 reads CASSQGPGYNSPLHF. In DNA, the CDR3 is TGCGCCAGCAGCCAAGGACCGGGCTATAATTCACCCCTCCACTTT.

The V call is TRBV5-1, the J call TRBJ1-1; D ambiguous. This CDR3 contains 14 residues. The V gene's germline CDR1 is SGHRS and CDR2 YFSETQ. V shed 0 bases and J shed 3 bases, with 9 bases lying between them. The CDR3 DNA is TGCGCCAGCAGCTTGGTTTACCGGGACACTGAAGCTTTCTTT. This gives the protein CASSLVYRDTEAFF.

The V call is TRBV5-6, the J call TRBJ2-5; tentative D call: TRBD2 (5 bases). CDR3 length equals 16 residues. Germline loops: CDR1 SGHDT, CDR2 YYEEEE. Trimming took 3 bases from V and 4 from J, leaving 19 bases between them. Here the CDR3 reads CASSSTFRVGRETQYF. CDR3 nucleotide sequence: TGTGCCAGCAGCTCCACCTTCCGGGTGGGGAGAGAGACCCAGTACTTC.

CDR3 sequence reads: CASRGTGPTYEQYF. The CDR3 DNA reads TGTGCCAGCAGGGGGACAGGTCCAACCTACGAGCAGTACTTC. The genes are TRBV6-5 and TRBJ2-7; 8 bases match TRBD1. This CDR3 contains 14 residues. Germline V gives CDR1 MNHEY, CDR2 SVGAGI. V gave up 6 bases and J gave up 2 bases; unmatched junction bases: 6.

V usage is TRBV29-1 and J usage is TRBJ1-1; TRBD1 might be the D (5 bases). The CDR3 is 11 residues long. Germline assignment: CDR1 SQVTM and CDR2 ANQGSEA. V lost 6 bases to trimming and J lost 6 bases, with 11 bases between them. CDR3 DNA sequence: TGCAGCGTAGGGACCAGCGCTGAAGCTTTCTTT. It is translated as CSVGTSAEAFF.

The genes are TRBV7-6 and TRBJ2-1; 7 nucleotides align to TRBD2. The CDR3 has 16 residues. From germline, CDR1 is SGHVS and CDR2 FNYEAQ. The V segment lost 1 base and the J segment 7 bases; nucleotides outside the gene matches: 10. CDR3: CASSLESGGGWNEQFF. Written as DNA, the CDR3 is TGTGCCAGCAGCTTAGAGTCGGGGGGAGGGTGGAATGAGCAGTTCTTC.

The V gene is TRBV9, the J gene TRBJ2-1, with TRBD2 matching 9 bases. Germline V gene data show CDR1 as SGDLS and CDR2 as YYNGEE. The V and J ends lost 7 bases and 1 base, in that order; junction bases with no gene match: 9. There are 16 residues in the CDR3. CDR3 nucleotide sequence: TGTGCCAGCCGCGCGGGGGGGGGCCGATCCTACAATGAGCAGTTCTTC. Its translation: CASRAGGGRSYNEQFF.

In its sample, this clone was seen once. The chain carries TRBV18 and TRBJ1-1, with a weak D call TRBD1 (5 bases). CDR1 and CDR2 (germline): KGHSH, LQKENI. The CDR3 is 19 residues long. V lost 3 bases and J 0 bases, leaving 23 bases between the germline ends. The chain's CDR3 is CASSPLRWAPGGMNTEAFF. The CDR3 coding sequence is TGTGCCAGCTCACCGCTGAGGTGGGCCCCGGGGGGAATGAACACTGAAGCTTTCTTT.

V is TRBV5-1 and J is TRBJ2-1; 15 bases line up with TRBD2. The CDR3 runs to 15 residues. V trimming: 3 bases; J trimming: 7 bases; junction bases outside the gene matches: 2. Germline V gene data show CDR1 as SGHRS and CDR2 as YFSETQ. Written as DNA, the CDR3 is TGCGCCAGCAGCTCCGGACTAGCGGGAGGGAATGAGCAGTTCTTC. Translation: CASSSGLAGGNEQFF.

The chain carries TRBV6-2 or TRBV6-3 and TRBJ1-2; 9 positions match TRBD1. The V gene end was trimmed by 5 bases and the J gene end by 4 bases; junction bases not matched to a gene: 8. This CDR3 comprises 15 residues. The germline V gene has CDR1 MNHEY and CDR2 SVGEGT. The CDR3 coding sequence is TGTGCCAGCAGTCCACCGGGACAGGGTGCCTATGGCTACACCTTC. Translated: CASSPPGQGAYGYTF.

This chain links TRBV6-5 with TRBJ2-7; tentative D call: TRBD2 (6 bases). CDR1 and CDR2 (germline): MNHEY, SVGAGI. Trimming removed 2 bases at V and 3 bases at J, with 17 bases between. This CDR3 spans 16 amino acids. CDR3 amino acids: CASSYPGLTRSYEQYF. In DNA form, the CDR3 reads TGTGCCAGCAGTTACCCCGGACTAACTCGAAGCTACGAGCAGTACTTC.

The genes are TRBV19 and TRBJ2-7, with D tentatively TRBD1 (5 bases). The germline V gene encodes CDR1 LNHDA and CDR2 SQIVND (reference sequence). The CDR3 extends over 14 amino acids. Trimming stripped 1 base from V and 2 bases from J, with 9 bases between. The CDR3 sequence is CASSIAQGPYEQYF. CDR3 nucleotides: TGTGCCAGTAGTATAGCCCAGGGTCCCTACGAGCAGTACTTC. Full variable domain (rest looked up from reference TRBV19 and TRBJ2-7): DGGITQSPKYLFRKEGQNVTLSCEQNLNHDAMYWYRQDPGQGLRLIYYSQIVNDFQKGDIAEGYSVSREKKESFPLTVTSAQKNPTAFYLCASSIAQGPYEQYFGPGTRLTVT.

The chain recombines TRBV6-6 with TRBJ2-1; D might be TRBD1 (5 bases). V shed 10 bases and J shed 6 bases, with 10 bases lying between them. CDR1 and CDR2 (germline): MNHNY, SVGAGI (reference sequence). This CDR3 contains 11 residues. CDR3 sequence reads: CATTRVNEQFF. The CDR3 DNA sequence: TGTGCCACCACCAGGGTCAATGAGCAGTTCTTC.

The CDR3 DNA follows: TGCGCCACCCGAAGGGCGGGAGATGACAACGGGGAGCTGTTTTTT. As protein: CATRRAGDDNGELFF. This chain uses TRBV5-1 with TRBJ2-2; 7 bases align to TRBD2. V lost 9 bases, J lost 7 bases, and 15 bases stayed unmatched. From germline, CDR1 is SGHRS and CDR2 YFSETQ. This CDR3 spans 15 amino acids.

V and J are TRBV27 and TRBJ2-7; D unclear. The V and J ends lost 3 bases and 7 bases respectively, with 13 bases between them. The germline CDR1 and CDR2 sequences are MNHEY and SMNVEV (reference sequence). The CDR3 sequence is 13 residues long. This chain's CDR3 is CASSFLNTREQYF. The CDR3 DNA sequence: TGTGCCAGCAGTTTTTTGAATACGCGAGAGCAGTACTTC.

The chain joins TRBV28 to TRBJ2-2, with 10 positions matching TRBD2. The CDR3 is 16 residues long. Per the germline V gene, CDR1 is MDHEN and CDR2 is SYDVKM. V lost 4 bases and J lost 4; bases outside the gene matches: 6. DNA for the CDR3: TGTGCCAGCAGTTCCCCTAGCGGGAGCAGCACCGGGGAGCTGTTTTTT. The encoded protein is CASSSPSGSSTGELFF.

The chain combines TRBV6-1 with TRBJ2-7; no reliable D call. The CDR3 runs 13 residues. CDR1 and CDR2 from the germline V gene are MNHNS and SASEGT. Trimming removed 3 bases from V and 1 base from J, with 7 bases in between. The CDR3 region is CASSDFSSYEQYF. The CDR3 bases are TGTGCCAGCAGTGATTTCAGTTCCTACGAGCAGTACTTC.

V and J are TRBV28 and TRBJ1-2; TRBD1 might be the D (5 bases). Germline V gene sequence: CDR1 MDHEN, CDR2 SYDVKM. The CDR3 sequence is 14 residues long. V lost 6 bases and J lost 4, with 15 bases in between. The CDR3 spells CASRPPGRIYGYTF. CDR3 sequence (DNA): TGTGCCAGCAGGCCGCCGGGACGGATCTATGGCTACACCTTC.

The CDR3 protein is CASSSLGGAHQPQHF. In DNA, the CDR3 is TGTGCCAGCAGTTCCTTAGGAGGGGCGCATCAGCCCCAGCATTTT. The chain combines TRBV6-2 or TRBV6-3 with TRBJ1-5, with TRBD1 as a possible D gene (5 bases). From germline, CDR1 is MNHEY and CDR2 SVGEGT. The V end lost 4 bases, the J end lost 5 bases, and 15 bases lay between the germline ends. The CDR3 extends over 15 amino acids.